These 6 T cell receptor beta chains originate from one sample sequenced in a study of cytomegalovirus exposure and HLA in healthy donors. Clones were sequenced by immunoSEQ multiplex PCR, and TCRdb holds only the in-frame ones, with some missing. This table has about 240,000 clones, around 87% appearing once. Sequencing was done on a sample of PBMCs. These receptors were collected from a woman under 40 in good health and CMV-seropositive.

This clone is a singleton in its sample. This chain connects TRBV2 to TRBJ2-5, with a tentative D call TRBD2 (5 bases). This CDR3 region has 14 residues. Germline loops: CDR1 SNHLY, CDR2 FYNNEI. Trimming removed 4 bases at V and 5 bases at J, with 14 bases between. CDR3 in amino acids: CASSGRGTGETQYF. CDR3 nucleotide sequence: TGTGCCAGCAGTGGCCGGGGAACTGGGGAGACCCAGTACTTC.

The V gene is TRBV7-2, the J gene TRBJ2-3; D ambiguous. The CDR3 length is 14 residues. The V end was cut by 0 bases, the J end by 3 bases, with 7 bases between. The germline V gene has CDR1 SGHTA and CDR2 FQGNSA. CDR3 protein: CASSLAAETDTQYF. For the CDR3, the DNA is TGTGCCAGCAGCTTAGCGGCAGAAACAGATACGCAGTATTTT.

This clone was seen a single time. The V call is TRBV12-5, the J call TRBJ1-1, with D possibly TRBD1 on 6 matching bases. In germline, CDR1 is LGHNT, CDR2 FRNRAP. The CDR3 has 14 amino acids. The germline V and J ends were trimmed by 1 base and 1 base, with 7 bases remaining between them. This chain's CDR3 is CASGLGTENTEAFF. The CDR3 DNA reads TGTGCTAGTGGTTTGGGGACAGAGAACACTGAAGCTTTCTTT.

This chain uses TRBV4-1 with TRBJ2-3; TRBD1 is a possible D gene (6 bases). Trimming cost V 1 base and J 4 bases, with 15 bases left between them. The CDR3 has 16 residues. CDR1 MGHRA and CDR2 YSYEKL come from the germline V gene. CDR3 nucleotide sequence: TGCGCCAGCAGCCAAGCGACCAGGGACAATGCAGATACGCAGTATTTT. Protein: CASSQATRDNADTQYF.

V usage is TRBV7-3 and J usage is TRBJ2-1; D is possibly TRBD2 (6 bases). The germline V gene encodes CDR1 SGHTA and CDR2 FQGTGA. This CDR3 region has 12 residues. V was clipped by 2 bases and J by 10 bases, with 9 bases between them. The CDR3 bases are TGTGCCAGCAGCTTATACGGGAGAGAGCAGTTCTTC. It codes for CASSLYGREQFF.

CDR3 in amino acids: CASSPRTGVDTEAFF. CDR3 in DNA: TGTGCCAGCAGCCCCCGGACAGGGGTGGACACTGAAGCTTTCTTT. This chain links TRBV7-3 with TRBJ1-1, with TRBD1 identical over 9 bases. The CDR3 has 15 amino acids. Trimming took 5 bases from V and 3 from J; bases not matched to a gene: 7. Germline V gene lookup returns CDR1 SGHTA and CDR2 FQGTGA.